Presented here are 16 T cell receptor beta chains from one specimen sequenced in a study of early T cells in non-severe SARS-CoV-2 infection. TCRdb re-derived calls from the 5' RACE reads in MiXCR, one entry per CDR3 protein. The sample holds tens of thousands of distinct CDR3 sequences, just under 15% seen once. The sample taken for sequencing was whole blood. These receptors all stem from an adult who was a healthcare worker with PCR-confirmed SARS-CoV-2 infection or an uninfected control (not recorded which).

This clonotype appeared a few times. The V gene is TRBV25-1, the J gene TRBJ1-2; 7 bases line up with TRBD1. J gave up 6 bases and V 5 bases, and 9 bases lay outside the gene matches. The germline CDR1 and CDR2 sequences are MGHDK and SYGVNS. The CDR3 is 14 residues long. CDR3 DNA: TGTGCCAGCAGTCTGGACGGGACAGAACATGGCTACACCTTC. Translated: CASSLDGTEHGYTF.

The CDR3 nucleotides read TGTGCCAGCAGCTTAGGAACGCGGGGGAGCTCCTACGAGCAGTACTTC. Its translation: CASSLGTRGSSYEQYF. V and J are TRBV11-2 and TRBJ2-7, with 7 bases aligning to TRBD2. In germline, CDR1 is SGHAT, CDR2 FQNNGV. J lost 0 bases, V lost 1 base, and 6 bases had no gene match. The CDR3 spans 16 residues.

This clonotype was counted between two and nine times. The chain carries TRBV20-1 and TRBJ2-3; 7 bases are shared with TRBD1. CDR1 is DFQATT and CDR2 is SNEGSKA in the germline V gene (reference sequence). After removal of 5 bases from V and 2 bases from J, the junction contained 4 bases not matched to a gene. The CDR3 consists of 13 residues. Here the CDR3 reads CSAGDSLTDTQYF. The CDR3, as DNA: TGCAGTGCTGGGGACAGTCTCACAGATACGCAGTATTTT.

The chain carries TRBV20-1 and TRBJ1-6, with 7 bases identical to TRBD1. Per germline, CDR1 DFQATT and CDR2 SNEGSKA (reference sequence). This CDR3 comprises 13 residues. V shed 3 bases, J shed 7 bases, and the junction held 3 bases outside the gene matches. CDR3 sequence reads: CSARGQLNSPLHF. The DNA of the CDR3 is TGCAGTGCTAGGGGACAGCTGAATTCACCCCTCCACTTT.

V gene TRBV28 combines with J gene TRBJ2-7; the match to TRBD2 covers 10 bases. This CDR3 has 15 residues. Unmatched junction bases numbered 9, after V lost 3 bases and J lost 7 bases. CDR1 and CDR2 (germline): MDHEN, SYDVKM. The CDR3 DNA is TGTGCCAGCAGTTTGGGACTAGCGCCCGAGGGGGAGCAGTACTTC. As protein: CASSLGLAPEGEQYF.

This clonotype turned up a few times. This chain links TRBV2 with TRBJ2-1; 12 bases match TRBD2. The ends lost 6 bases at V and 1 base at J; junction bases unmatched: 4. The germline gives CDR1 SNHLY, CDR2 FYNNEI. This CDR3 contains 16 residues. This CDR3 is CASSRLAGVSYNEQFF. In DNA, the CDR3 is TGTGCCAGCAGCCGACTAGCGGGAGTGTCCTACAATGAGCAGTTCTTC.

This clonotype was seen only a few times. This chain links TRBV4-3 with TRBJ2-3; D call uncertain. V was trimmed by 0 bases and J by 2 bases, leaving 9 bases between them. Germline CDR1 is LGHNA and CDR2 is YSLEER. The CDR3 spans 15 residues. This CDR3 reads CASSQDHSPTDTQYF. CDR3 bases: TGCGCCAGCAGCCAAGATCATTCCCCCACAGATACGCAGTATTTT.

There are a few counts of this clonotype. The chain carries TRBV6-6 and TRBJ2-1, with TRBD2 as a possible D gene (6 bases). The CDR3 contains 18 residues. The germline gives CDR1 MNHNY, CDR2 SVGAGI (reference sequence). Trimming stripped 4 bases from V and 0 bases from J, with 19 bases between. CDR3 loop: CASSLASAPGGSYNEQFF. CDR3 bases: TGTGCCAGCAGTTTAGCCTCCGCCCCCGGGGGCTCCTACAATGAGCAGTTCTTC.

This chain joins TRBV19 and TRBJ2-6; tentatively, D is TRBD2 (5 bases). This CDR3 region has 15 residues. V lost 5 bases and J lost 2, with 10 bases in between. Germline V lookup: CDR1 LNHDA, CDR2 SQIVND (reference sequence). CDR3 nucleotides: TGTGCCAGTAGTCACGAGGAGGCTGGGGCCAACGTCCTGACTTTC. Residues: CASSHEEAGANVLTF.

This clonotype was counted many times. The V call is TRBV10-3, the J call TRBJ2-1, with TRBD2 matching over 9 bases. J lost 10 bases, V lost 6 bases, and 7 bases had no gene match. The CDR3 is 13 residues long. Germline V gene data show CDR1 as ENHRY and CDR2 as SYGVKD. Written as DNA, the CDR3 is TGTGCCATCAGCCAGCGGGAGGTTTGGGAGCAGTTCTTC. This codes for CAISQREVWEQFF.

The CDR3 is CASSQDWVGYEQYF. CDR3 coding DNA: TGTGCCAGCAGCCAAGATTGGGTCGGCTACGAGCAGTACTTC. This chain links TRBV4-2 with TRBJ2-7; D is undetermined. The CDR3 spans 14 residues. Deletions cut 0 bases from V and 3 bases from J, with 9 bases between. Germline CDR1 reads LGHNA; CDR2 reads YNFKEQ.

This clonotype was seen a few times. The chain uses TRBV12-3 or TRBV12-4 and TRBJ2-5; 7 nucleotides align to TRBD2. The junction had 1 base not matched to a gene; V was cut back by 1 base and J by 2 bases. The CDR3 is made up of 14 amino acids. CDR3: CASSLERGQETQYF. The CDR3 DNA reads as TGTGCCAGCAGTTTAGAGCGGGGTCAAGAGACCCAGTACTTC.

The genes are TRBV6-6 and TRBJ1-6, with D unclear. The CDR3 runs 14 residues. Germline values: CDR1 MNHNY, CDR2 SVGAGI (reference sequence). The V and J ends lost 0 bases and 5 bases respectively, with 5 bases between them. The CDR3 sequence: CASSYSTDNSPLHF. The CDR3, as DNA: TGTGCCAGCAGTTACTCTACAGATAATTCACCCCTCCACTTT.

The sample holds a few counts of this clonotype. The chain has TRBV20-1 and TRBJ1-5; possibly TRBD1 for D (6 bases). V was cut by 5 bases and J by 9 bases, with 17 bases left in between. The CDR3 runs 13 residues. Germline assignment: CDR1 DFQATT and CDR2 SNEGSKA (reference sequence). This CDR3 reads CSALTTGSSPQHF. CDR3 sequence (DNA): TGCAGTGCTTTGACGACAGGCTCTTCGCCCCAGCATTTT.

The genes are TRBV12-3 or TRBV12-4 and TRBJ2-3; D not resolved. The V end lost 6 bases, the J end lost 6 bases, and 13 bases lay between the germline ends. The CDR3 runs 13 residues. The DNA for the CDR3 is TGTGCCAGCAGCCCCTATAGATCCGATACGCAGTATTTT. Amino acid sequence: CASSPYRSDTQYF.

The V and J genes are TRBV9 and TRBJ2-1; no definite D call. The CDR3 spans 12 residues. The germline V gene has CDR1 SGDLS and CDR2 YYNGEE. Trimming took 0 bases from V and 8 from J, leaving 6 bases between them. The CDR3 protein is CASSVGLDEQFF. The CDR3 DNA reads as TGTGCCAGCAGCGTAGGTTTAGATGAGCAGTTCTTC.